This T cell receptor (beta chain) stems from a study of cytomegalovirus exposure and HLA in healthy donors. Both 60 Vbeta primers and 13 Jbeta primers went into the PCR. Profiling relied on immunoSEQ multiplex PCR, and the TCRdb table lists in-frame clones only, not all of them. The repertoire includes about 140,000 clones, just under 85% of them detected once, and roughly 10% sits in the top ten. The sample taken for sequencing was PBMCs. The receptor comes from a woman aged 55-69 years in good health and CMV-seropositive.

DNA of the CDR3: TGTGCCAGCAGTCGACGGGTCTTAAAAAACAATGAGCAGTTCTTC. Its protein is CASSRRVLKNNEQFF. This chain uses TRBV28 with TRBJ2-1; D ambiguous. The CDR3 runs to 15 residues. Germline V gene sequence: CDR1 MDHEN, CDR2 SYDVKM. Deletions cut 5 bases from V and 5 bases from J, with 16 bases between.